This is a list of T cell receptor beta chains from one sample in a study of monozygotic twins with inflammatory bowel disease. For each CDR3 protein, TCRdb gives one entry from its re-call of the 5' RACE reads, without DNA. This sample's clone table lists some 190,000 distinct CDR3 sequences. What was sequenced was blood. All receptors come from a human donor with ulcerative colitis or Crohn's disease, or a healthy co-twin of an affected twin (not recorded which). Each CDR3 is given with its conserved first and last residue.

V gene: TRBV25-1; J gene: TRBJ1-1; CDR3 protein: CASSGRGEHDGLNTEAFF
V gene: TRBV3-1; J gene: TRBJ1-2; CDR3 protein: CASSSLAATDYGYTF
V gene: TRBV6-1; J gene: TRBJ1-5; CDR3 protein: CASTTGNQPQHF
V gene: TRBV7-9; J gene: TRBJ2-5; CDR3 protein: CASSQKETQYF
V gene: TRBV20-1; J gene: TRBJ1-1; CDR3 protein: CSASQESEAFF
V gene: TRBV7-9; J gene: TRBJ2-1; CDR3 protein: CASSLASGGGSFNEQFF
V gene: TRBV20-1; J gene: TRBJ1-2; CDR3 protein: CSASRQPGNYGYTF
V gene: TRBV10-3; J gene: TRBJ2-7; CDR3 protein: CAISASGQGNSYEQYF
V gene: TRBV7-8; J gene: TRBJ2-3; CDR3 protein: CASSPGLADTDTQYF
V gene: TRBV29-1; J gene: TRBJ1-5; CDR3 protein: CSVVGLEVRDREDHSNQPQHF
V gene: TRBV7-2; J gene: TRBJ2-7; CDR3 protein: CASSSLLSYEQYF
V gene: TRBV12-3/TRBV12-4; J gene: TRBJ1-1; CDR3 protein: CASSPMSMRGMNTEAFF
V gene: TRBV5-5; J gene: TRBJ2-7; CDR3 protein: CASSVGTSGGLWYEQYF
V gene: TRBV25-1; J gene: TRBJ2-3; CDR3 protein: CASSSRTSGTDTQYF
V gene: TRBV12-3/TRBV12-4; J gene: TRBJ2-7; CDR3 protein: CATSGGEDYEQYF
V gene: TRBV5-1; J gene: TRBJ2-3; CDR3 protein: CASSSGRGHVTDTQYF
V gene: TRBV27; J gene: TRBJ1-2; CDR3 protein: CASSWGPNEGYTF
V gene: TRBV19; J gene: TRBJ2-3; CDR3 protein: CASSIGRDTQYF
V gene: TRBV5-1; J gene: TRBJ1-4; CDR3 protein: CASSLKDGLNEKLFF
V gene: TRBV24-1; J gene: TRBJ2-3; CDR3 protein: CATSGLEGESLYSDTQYF
V gene: TRBV12-3/TRBV12-4; J gene: TRBJ1-1; CDR3 protein: CASSFQNTEAFF
V gene: TRBV6-1; J gene: TRBJ2-7; CDR3 protein: CASLRSIGSYEQYF
V gene: TRBV27; J gene: TRBJ1-2; CDR3 protein: CASGAWDYGYTF
V gene: TRBV7-9; J gene: TRBJ2-5; CDR3 protein: CASTPGRGETQYF
V gene: TRBV7-2; J gene: TRBJ1-6; CDR3 protein: CASSVRQGANSPLHF
V gene: TRBV7-9; J gene: TRBJ2-1; CDR3 protein: CASSLEVGGEQFF
V gene: TRBV2; J gene: TRBJ2-7; CDR3 protein: CASRPWDTPREQYF
V gene: TRBV9; J gene: TRBJ2-2; CDR3 protein: CASSPRTVANTGELFF
V gene: TRBV19; J gene: TRBJ1-2; CDR3 protein: CASSIEVRSIYGYTF
V gene: TRBV27; J gene: TRBJ2-7; CDR3 protein: CASSSTGNYYEQYF
V gene: TRBV12-3/TRBV12-4; J gene: TRBJ2-1; CDR3 protein: CASTTPTSGSDEQFF
V gene: TRBV12-3/TRBV12-4; J gene: TRBJ1-1; CDR3 protein: CASSLGTEAFF
V gene: TRBV5-1; J gene: TRBJ1-1; CDR3 protein: CASSSQAENTEAFF
V gene: TRBV7-2; J gene: TRBJ2-1; CDR3 protein: CASSLLREFGEQFF
V gene: TRBV12-3/TRBV12-4; J gene: TRBJ1-1; CDR3 protein: CASSLVRVTEAFF
V gene: TRBV6-2/TRBV6-3; J gene: TRBJ1-3; CDR3 protein: CASSYRQPSTSGNTIYF
V gene: TRBV20-1; J gene: TRBJ1-1; CDR3 protein: CSAIPRTVYTEAFF
V gene: TRBV5-6; J gene: TRBJ1-1; CDR3 protein: CASSPGTAEAFF
V gene: TRBV21-1; J gene: TRBJ2-5; CDR3 protein: CASSKPWTSGSAETQYF
V gene: TRBV25-1; J gene: TRBJ1-1; CDR3 protein: CASSVALHTEAFF
V gene: TRBV6-5; J gene: TRBJ1-6; CDR3 protein: CASSYSRGQGSPLHF
V gene: TRBV20-1; J gene: TRBJ1-1; CDR3 protein: CSALRRRNTEAFF
V gene: TRBV10-3; J gene: TRBJ1-4; CDR3 protein: CAISAEGATNEKLFF
V gene: TRBV20-1; J gene: TRBJ2-1; CDR3 protein: CSARPLAGVWNEQFF